The 21 T cell receptor beta chains listed next were all sequenced from one sample in a study of T cell repertoires in cytomegalovirus infection. TCRdb reprocessed the reads with MiXCR, giving one entry per CDR3 protein. There are 350,000 to 500,000 distinct CDR3 sequences in the sample; around 32% occur only once, and around 15% lies in the top ten. The source material was PBMCs. These receptors came from a human donor in good health (CMV status not recorded). Some clones in this sample may be carry-over from other donors' samples.

The chain links TRBV6-5 to TRBJ2-3, with TRBD1 identical over 7 bases. The CDR3 loop spans 19 amino acids. V was clipped by 0 bases and J by 4 bases; unmatched bases: 16. In germline, CDR1 is MNHEY, CDR2 SVGAGI. In DNA, the CDR3 is TGTGCCAGCAGTTACTCGGGGAGCTCAGGACAGGTATCTGCAGATACGCAGTATTTT. It specifies CASSYSGSSGQVSADTQYF.

V is TRBV2 and J is TRBJ1-1; 7 nucleotides match TRBD1. This CDR3 has 13 amino acids. Germline assignment: CDR1 SNHLY and CDR2 FYNNEI. The junction had 7 bases not matched to a gene; V was cut back by 5 bases and J by 7 bases. The CDR3 coding sequence is TGTGCCAGCAGTACCCCTGACAGGGTTGAAGCTTTCTTT. As protein: CASSTPDRVEAFF.

This clonotype was detected many times. The chain links TRBV5-1 to TRBJ2-7; D perhaps matches TRBD1 (6 bases). Germline V CDR1 and CDR2: SGHRS, YFSETQ. Trimming shortened V by 2 bases and J by 3 bases, and 9 bases separated the two germline ends. The CDR3 runs 13 residues. CDR3 region: CASSFQGIYEQYF. The CDR3 coding sequence is TGCGCCAGCAGCTTTCAGGGGATCTACGAGCAGTACTTC.

The chain recombines TRBV4-2 with TRBJ2-1, with 7 nucleotides matching TRBD1. The germline gives CDR1 LGHNA, CDR2 YNFKEQ. J was trimmed by 4 bases and V by 0 bases; bases with no gene match: 6. There are 16 residues in the CDR3. CDR3 sequence: CASSQDNGDRYNEQFF. The CDR3 DNA is TGTGCCAGCAGCCAAGATAACGGGGACAGATACAATGAGCAGTTCTTC.

In regard to this clonotype: Mismatch with germline at one junction end may stem from a read error. This chain joins TRBV7-7 and TRBJ2-3; a weak D match, TRBD2 (6 bases). The CDR3 is made up of 16 amino acids. The V gene's germline CDR1 is SSHAT and CDR2 FNYEAQ (reference sequence). CDR3 region: CASSLRSGSSTDTQYF. The CDR3 DNA is TGTGCTAGCAGCTTAAGAAGCGGGTCTAGCACAGATACGCAGTATTTT.

The rearrangement links TRBV27 to TRBJ2-7, with TRBD1 as a possible D gene (5 bases). Germline V gene lookup returns CDR1 MNHEY and CDR2 SMNVEV (reference sequence). V was clipped by 1 base and J by 4 bases, with 17 bases between them. The CDR3 sequence is 16 residues long. CDR3 nucleotides: TGTGCCAGCAGTTTATTAGGGGTTAACACCGCATACGAGCAGTACTTC. It encodes CASSLLGVNTAYEQYF.

This clonotype was counted between two and nine times. The rearrangement uses TRBV12-3 or TRBV12-4 and TRBJ1-4; TRBD1 agrees at 8 bases. This CDR3 comprises 14 residues. Trimming cost V 7 bases and J 8 bases; bases outside gene matches: 9. The CDR3 coding sequence is TGTGCCAGCAACAGGGGGGGGGAAGGAGAAAAACTGTTTTTT. The encoded protein is CASNRGGEGEKLFF.

In the case of this clonotype: One end of the junction fails to match germline, which may point to a read error. The chain combines TRBV20-1 with TRBJ2-1, with D perhaps TRBD1 or TRBD2 (5 bases each). The germline V gene has CDR1 DFQATT and CDR2 SNEGSKA (reference sequence). The CDR3 runs to 17 residues. DNA for the CDR3: TGCAGTGCTAGGGATGGGCGGAGGTTGGACACCTACAATGATCAGTTCTTC. Translated, it gives CSARDGRRLDTYNDQFF.

The chain recombines TRBV2 with TRBJ2-7; maybe TRBD2 (5 bases). V was pared by 6 bases and J by 12 bases, with 18 bases between. Per the germline V gene, CDR1 is SNHLY and CDR2 is FYNNEI. The CDR3 is 12 amino acids. In nucleotides, the CDR3 is TGTGCCAGCAGCGAAAGCGGAGCCGATCGGTACTTC. Translating gives CASSESGADRYF.

The chain couples TRBV5-5 to TRBJ2-7; tentative D call: TRBD1 (5 bases). The CDR3 runs 14 residues. CDR1 SGHKS and CDR2 YYEKEE come from the germline V gene (reference sequence). The V end was cut by 4 bases, the J end by 0 bases, with 11 bases between. CDR3 sequence reads: CASSHRRSSYEQYF. CDR3 coding DNA: TGTGCCAGCAGCCACAGGAGAAGCTCCTACGAGCAGTACTTC. Combining the CDR3 with reference TRBV5-5 and TRBJ2-7 gives the whole variable domain DAGVTQSPTHLIKTRGQQVTLRCSPISGHKSVSWYQQVLGQGPQFIFQYYEKEERGRGNFPDRFSARQFPNYSSELNVNALLLGDSALYLCASSHRRSSYEQYFGPGTRLTVT.

In this sample, this clonotype turned up once. This chain connects TRBV20-1 to TRBJ2-5; 8 bases match TRBD2. The CDR3 length is 15 residues. Germline V CDR1 and CDR2: DFQATT, SNEGSKA (reference sequence). J gave up 5 bases and V 5 bases, and 13 bases lay outside the gene matches. The CDR3 here is CSAPGVGGGVETQYF. DNA of the CDR3: TGCAGTGCTCCCGGGGTCGGGGGGGGGGTGGAGACCCAGTACTTC.

The table lists this clonotype with a few counts. The chain is built from TRBV19 and TRBJ1-5, with D unclear. The CDR3 loop spans 14 amino acids. CDR1 LNHDA and CDR2 SQIVND come from the germline V gene (reference sequence). V was trimmed by 0 bases and J by 4 bases, leaving 7 bases between them. The DNA of the CDR3 is TGTGCCAGTAGTATAGACGAGAGGAATCAGCCCCAGCATTTT. This sequence encodes CASSIDERNQPQHF.

The sample holds a few counts of this clonotype. The chain couples TRBV23-1 to TRBJ1-6; no firm D call. TRBV23-1 is recorded as an ORF, its role being uncertain. V lost 4 bases, J lost 10 bases, and 8 bases lay in between. The CDR3 is 12 residues long. For the CDR3, the DNA is TGCGCCAGCAGTCGTCCGGCGTCACCCCTCCACTTT. Translation gives CASSRPASPLHF.

As for this clonotype: A much larger clone sits a single nucleotide away, making a read error possible. The CDR3 DNA reads TGTGCCAGCAGCCACGGGACGGGGGCCTATGGCTACACCTTC. This sequence encodes CASSHGTGAYGYTF. The gene calls are TRBV11-2 and TRBJ1-2, with D possibly being TRBD1 (6 bases). The CDR3 extends over 14 amino acids. Trimming removed 5 bases at V and 4 bases at J, with 14 bases between. Germline CDR1 and CDR2: SGHAT and FQNNGV.

A word on this clonotype: At one boundary the junction diverges from the germline segment, which might be a read error. The CDR3: CASSRGEETHYF. CDR3 DNA sequence: TGTGCCAGCAGCCGGGGGGAAGAGACCCATTATTTC. The J gene is TRBJ2-5, the V gene TRBV28; 7 positions agree with TRBD2. There are 12 residues in the CDR3. The germline CDR1 and CDR2 sequences are MDHEN and SYDVKM.

The V and J genes are TRBV5-4 and TRBJ2-7; the match to TRBD2 covers 7 bases. CDR3 length: 14 amino acids. J gave up 1 base and V 4 bases, and 5 bases lay outside the gene matches. The germline V gene encodes CDR1 SGHNT and CDR2 YYREEE (reference sequence). CDR3: CASSRERGSYEQYF. In DNA form, the CDR3 reads TGTGCCAGCAGCAGAGAGCGGGGATCCTACGAGCAGTACTTC. Filled out from reference TRBV5-4 and TRBJ2-7, the complete variable domain reads ETGVTQSPTHLIKTRGQQVTLRCSSQSGHNTVSWYQQALGQGPQFIFQYYREEENGRGNFPPRFSGLQFPNYSSELNVNALELDDSALYLCASSRERGSYEQYFGPGTRLTVT.

This clonotype was observed a handful of times. The V gene is TRBV12-3 or TRBV12-4, the J gene TRBJ1-1; D uncertain. V shed 6 bases and J shed 6 bases, with 20 bases lying between them. The CDR3 covers 15 residues. DNA for the CDR3: TGTGCCAGCAGGGCGACTGCCGATCCGTTCGCTGAAGCTTTCTTT. As protein: CASRATADPFAEAFF.

The J gene is TRBJ2-1, the V gene TRBV27, with D hard to call. Trimming left V 1 base short and J 0 bases short, with 13 bases between. Germline V CDR1 and CDR2: MNHEY, SMNVEV (reference sequence). The CDR3 is made up of 17 amino acids. The CDR3 nucleotides read TGTGCCAGCAGTTTATACACGGGTTCTAGCTCCTACAATGAGCAGTTCTTC. Its protein is CASSLYTGSSSYNEQFF.

This clonotype was recorded a few times. V and J are TRBV18 and TRBJ2-3; D perhaps matches TRBD1 (6 bases). This CDR3 has 15 residues. V was pared by 1 base and J by 0 bases, with 8 bases between. Germline V gene lookup returns CDR1 KGHSH and CDR2 LQKENI. CDR3 DNA: TGTGCCAGCTCACCACTGGACAGTAGCACAGATACGCAGTATTTT. This encodes CASSPLDSSTDTQYF.

This chain links TRBV12-5 with TRBJ2-3; 10 bases match TRBD2. Germline trimming cut 1 base from V and 2 bases from J; bases unmatched to any gene: 9. CDR1 is LGHNT, CDR2 FRNRAP, per germline. This CDR3 region has 18 residues. CDR3 in amino acids: CASGLALTSGVYTDTQYF. In DNA form, the CDR3 reads TGTGCTAGTGGTTTGGCACTAACTAGCGGGGTCTACACAGATACGCAGTATTTT.

The chain couples TRBV7-9 to TRBJ1-1; a weak D match, TRBD1 (5 bases). Germline V gene lookup returns CDR1 SEHNR and CDR2 FQNEAQ (reference sequence). The V gene lost 3 bases and the J gene lost 9 bases, with 11 bases spanning the gap. The length of the CDR3 is 12 residues. CDR3 bases: TGTGCCAGCAGCTTCCATCAGGGCAAAGCTTTCTTT. Residues: CASSFHQGKAFF. The full variable domain, with the rest looked up from reference TRBV7-9 and TRBJ1-1, is DTGVSQNPRHKITKRGQNVTFRCDPISEHNRLYWYRQTLGQGPEFLTYFQNEAQLEKSRLLSDRFSAERPKGSFSTLEIQRTEQGDSAMYLCASSFHQGKAFFGQGTRLTVV.